This T cell receptor beta chain was obtained from a study of T cell responses to AZD1222 COVID-19 vaccine. Measured with immunoSEQ multiplex PCR; TCRdb has only the in-frame clones, and not every one. The repertoire has 40,000 to 50,000 clones, approximately 80% of them found once; the top ten carry approximately 20%. Study results and caveats: Donors were mostly white British, more females; clonal diversity possibly underestimated.

Details on this clone: No antigen is known for it.

The CDR3 is made up of 15 amino acids. From germline, CDR1 is SNHLY and CDR2 FYNNEI. V gave up 9 bases and J gave up 2 bases; unmatched junction bases: 10. This clonotype was sampled from an adult who received the AZD1222 COVID-19 vaccine. The gene calls are TRBV2 and TRBJ2-5; 9 bases agree with TRBD2. This specimen consisted of peripheral blood, obtained 28 days after the second AZD1222 dose. The CDR3, as DNA: TGTGCCAGTCGAGCTCTAGCGGGGAGTCAAGAGACCCAGTACTTC. It is translated as CASRALAGSQETQYF. The full variable domain, completed using reference TRBV2 and TRBJ2-5, is EPEVTQTPSHQVTQMGQEVILRCVPISNHLYFYWYRQILGQKVEFLVSFYNNEISEKSEIFDDQFSVERPDGSNFTLKIRSTKLEDSAMYFCASRALAGSQETQYFGPGTRLLVL.